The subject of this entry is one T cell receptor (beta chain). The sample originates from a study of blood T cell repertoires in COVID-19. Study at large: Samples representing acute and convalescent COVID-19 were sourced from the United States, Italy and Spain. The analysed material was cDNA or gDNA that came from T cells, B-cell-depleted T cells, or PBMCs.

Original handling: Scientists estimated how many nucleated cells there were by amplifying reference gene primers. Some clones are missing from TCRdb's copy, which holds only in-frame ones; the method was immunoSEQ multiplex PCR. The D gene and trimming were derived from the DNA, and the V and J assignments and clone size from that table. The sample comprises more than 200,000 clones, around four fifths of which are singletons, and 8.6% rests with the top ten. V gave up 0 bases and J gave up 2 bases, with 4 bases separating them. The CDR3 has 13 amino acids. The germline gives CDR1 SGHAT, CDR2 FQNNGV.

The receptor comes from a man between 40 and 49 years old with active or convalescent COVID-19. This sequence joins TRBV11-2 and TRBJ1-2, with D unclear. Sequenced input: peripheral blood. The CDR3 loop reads CASSLERNYGYTF. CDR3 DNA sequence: TGTGCCAGCAGCTTAGAACGGAACTATGGCTACACCTTC.